These 18 T cell receptor beta chains originate from one sample sequenced in a study of technical replicates of blood from four donors. Assay: immunoSEQ multiplex PCR; the TCRdb copy retains only in-frame clones and omits some. The repertoire holds 50,000 to 70,000 clones, 91% seen once, with approximately 4% in the top ten. The sequenced material came from PBMCs. The source is a human donor in good health. Some clones in this sample may be carry-over from other donors' samples.

This chain joins TRBV7-2 and TRBJ1-3, with D maybe TRBD1 (6 bases). Between the trimmed V and J ends, which lost 4 bases and 4 bases, there was a span of 11 bases. The V gene's germline CDR1 is SGHTA and CDR2 FQGNSA. The CDR3 spans 14 residues. This CDR3 reads CASSSQGSGNTIYF. DNA for the CDR3: TGTGCCAGCAGCTCCCAGGGGTCCGGAAACACCATATATTTT.

The V gene is TRBV29-1, the J gene TRBJ2-7, with 10 bases that match TRBD2. This CDR3 is built from 13 residues. V lost 2 bases, J lost 3 bases, and 1 base stayed unmatched. Per germline, CDR1 SQVTM and CDR2 ANQGSEA. CDR3 amino acids: CSVELAGVYEQYF. In nucleotides, the CDR3 is TGCAGCGTTGAACTAGCGGGAGTCTACGAGCAGTACTTC.

The chain is built from TRBV11-3 and TRBJ2-1; D might be TRBD2 (6 bases). Germline V CDR1 and CDR2: SGHNT, YENEEA. The CDR3 runs to 14 residues. The germline V and J ends were trimmed by 1 base and 6 bases, with 10 bases remaining between them. The DNA for the CDR3 is TGTGCCAGCAGCTTAGGTACGCGGGGCAATGAGCAGTTCTTC. Residues: CASSLGTRGNEQFF.

The chain is built from TRBV15 and TRBJ2-7, with 7 nucleotides matching TRBD1. The CDR3 spans 15 residues. V lost 2 bases and J lost 0; bases outside the gene matches: 4. CDR1 is LNHNV and CDR2 is YYDKDF in the germline V gene (reference sequence). In nucleotides, the CDR3 is TGTGCCACCAGCAGAAACCGGGACAGCTCCTACGAGCAGTACTTC. Encoded protein: CATSRNRDSSYEQYF. The whole variable domain, remainder taken from reference TRBV15 and TRBJ2-7, is DAMVIQNPRYQVTQFGKPVTLSCSQTLNHNVMYWYQQKSSQAPKLLFHYYDKDFNNEADTPDNFQSRRPNTSFCFLDIRSPGLGDTAMYLCATSRNRDSSYEQYFGPGTRLTVT.

This clone appeared once. The rearrangement uses TRBV29-1 and TRBJ2-3; TRBD2 aligns across 9 bases. The V and J ends lost 7 bases and 0 bases, in that order; junction bases with no gene match: 8. The CDR3 has 15 residues. CDR1 and CDR2 (germline): SQVTM, ANQGSEA. The CDR3 sequence is CSERGGGASTDTQYF. CDR3 nucleotides: TGCAGCGAGAGGGGCGGGGGGGCTAGCACAGATACGCAGTATTTT.

The rearrangement links TRBV21-1 to TRBJ2-7; whether TRBD1, the table's D call, matches the DNA was not checked. TRBV21-1 counts as a pseudogene. The CDR3 is 16 amino acids. DNA of the CDR3: TGTGCCAGCAGCCCGAAATCCAGGACAGGGGAATACGAGCAGTACTTC. This codes for CASSPKSRTGEYEQYF.

As DNA, the CDR3 is TGCGCCAGCAGCCTAACCCTAGGACAGGGGGGGACTGAAGCTTTCTTT. Its protein is CASSLTLGQGGTEAFF. The J gene is TRBJ1-1, the V gene TRBV5-1; 10 positions match TRBD1. The V gene end was trimmed by 4 bases and the J gene end by 5 bases; junction bases not matched to a gene: 11. This CDR3 comprises 16 residues. The V gene's germline CDR1 is SGHRS and CDR2 YFSETQ.

In this sample, this clone turned up a few times. The chain recombines TRBV6-4 with TRBJ2-1, with 7 bases that match TRBD1. CDR3 length: 15 residues. Germline V CDR1 and CDR2: MRHNA, SNTAGT. V was pared by 4 bases and J by 0 bases, with 3 bases of the junction left unmatched. The CDR3 reads CASSAQGDSYNEQFF. The CDR3 bases are TGTGCCAGCAGTGCTCAGGGGGACTCCTACAATGAGCAGTTCTTC.

The CDR3 bases are TGTGCCAGCAGCTTGGTCGGGGGGGCCCCCTCTGGGGCCAACGTCCTGACTTTC. Translating gives CASSLVGGAPSGANVLTF. This chain uses TRBV11-2 with TRBJ2-6; 8 bases are shared with TRBD2. The J segment lost 0 bases and the V segment lost 3 bases, leaving 7 bases of the junction unmatched. CDR1 and CDR2 from the germline V gene are SGHAT and FQNNGV. The CDR3 covers 18 residues. The full variable domain, completed using reference TRBV11-2 and TRBJ2-6, is EAGVAQSPRYKIIEKRQSVAFWCNPISGHATLYWYQQILGQGPKLLIQFQNNGVVDDSQLPKDRFSAERLKGVDSTLKIQPAKLEDSAVYLCASSLVGGAPSGANVLTFGAGSRLTVL.

CDR3 bases: TGTGCCATCAGTGACCTGGACAGGGAGGGTCAGCCCCAGCATTTT. It encodes CAISDLDREGQPQHF. The rearrangement joins TRBV10-3 to TRBJ1-5; TRBD1 matches at 8 bases. Germline V gives CDR1 ENHRY, CDR2 SYGVKD. The CDR3 contains 15 residues. V dropped 3 bases and J dropped 6; count of bases not matched to a gene: 7.

This clone came up once. This chain links TRBV6-5 with TRBJ1-4; unclear D gene. CDR1 and CDR2 from the germline V gene are MNHEY and SVGAGI. The CDR3 runs to 12 residues. The V gene lost 5 bases and the J gene lost 8 bases, with 9 bases spanning the gap. CDR3 protein: CASSPTREKLFF. CDR3 coding DNA: TGTGCCAGCAGTCCTACCCGGGAAAAACTGTTTTTT.

This rearrangement joins TRBV5-1 to TRBJ2-3; TRBD2 might be the D (6 bases). Looked up from germline, CDR1 is SGHRS and CDR2 is YFSETQ. Trimming pared 5 bases from V and 1 base from J, leaving 14 bases between. The length of the CDR3 is 15 residues. CDR3 sequence (DNA): TGCGCCAGCAGATCCATGAGGGAGGGCACAGATACGCAGTATTTT. Translated: CASRSMREGTDTQYF.

This chain links TRBV7-9 with TRBJ2-7; 7 nucleotides match TRBD2. The CDR3 is 15 amino acids. From germline, CDR1 is SEHNR and CDR2 FQNEAQ (reference sequence). The V gene end was trimmed by 5 bases and the J gene end by 0 bases; junction bases not matched to a gene: 7. For the CDR3, the DNA is TGTGCCAGCAGCGTCTCTAGCGGTCGCTCCTACGAGCAGTACTTC. Residues: CASSVSSGRSYEQYF.

V and J are TRBV10-3 and TRBJ1-5, with a tentative D call TRBD1 (5 bases). The CDR3 sequence is 14 residues long. CDR1 is ENHRY, CDR2 SYGVKD, per germline. The V end lost 7 bases, the J end lost 6 bases, and 16 bases lay between the germline ends. In nucleotides, the CDR3 is TGTGCCATCAATGTGGACGGTCAGGGTCAGCCCCAGCATTTT. This translates into CAINVDGQGQPQHF.

The chain uses TRBV7-9 and TRBJ2-3, with 7 bases identical to TRBD2. Germline V gives CDR1 SEHNR, CDR2 FQNEAQ (reference sequence). V lost 4 bases and J lost 0; bases outside the gene matches: 4. The CDR3 contains 15 residues. The CDR3 region has the DNA TGTGCCAGCAGCTGGAGCGGGAAAAGCACAGATACGCAGTATTTT. As protein: CASSWSGKSTDTQYF.

CDR3 region: CASSLGTGTFF. Written as DNA, the CDR3 is TGTGCCAGCAGCCTTGGGACAGGGACGTTCTTC. The chain couples TRBV11-2 to TRBJ2-1; 9 bases are shared with TRBD1. This CDR3 comprises 11 residues. Trimming at V came to 5 bases and at J to 15 bases, leaving 5 bases not matched to a gene. Germline lookup yields CDR1 SGHAT and CDR2 FQNNGV.

The CDR3 DNA follows: TGTGCCAGCAGTGTCTCGACAGACGAGGTAGCGGGGGACAATGAGCAGTTCTTC. It encodes CASSVSTDEVAGDNEQFF. This chain uses TRBV6-4 with TRBJ2-1, with 9 bases fitting TRBD2. Per the germline V gene, CDR1 is MRHNA and CDR2 is SNTAGT. V was pared by 4 bases and J by 5 bases, with 15 bases of the junction left unmatched. This CDR3 is 18 amino acids long.

The chain links TRBV4-3 to TRBJ1-2, with D possibly matching TRBD1 (5 bases). Per germline, CDR1 LGHNA and CDR2 YSLEER. The CDR3 covers 14 residues. Trimming removed 0 bases at V and 4 bases at J, with 9 bases between. The CDR3, as DNA: TGCGCCAGCAGCCAAGATGGGACTGGCTATGGCTACACCTTC. Translating it yields CASSQDGTGYGYTF.